This TCR beta chain was observed in a study of Graves' ophthalmopathy and Graves' hyperthyroidism. Points from the study as a whole: Sensitivity reached 85% to 90% and specificity 75% to 82% for a 13-signature model separating ophthalmopathy from stable hyperthyroidism.

The CDR3 is made up of 13 amino acids. CDR1 and CDR2 (germline): DFQATT, SNEGSKA (reference sequence). The hyperthyroidism patients, aged 18 to 65, had been newly diagnosed, with under 2 months' duration. Lactation, pregnancy, uncontrolled infections and other autoimmune diseases were all grounds for excluding patients. On this clonotype itself: The antigen remains undetermined.

TCR beta CDR3 amplification used RNA transcripts. HTBI primers were used in a first-round RT-PCR, which preceded a second-round multiplex PCR. Each CDR3 protein is one row after TCRdb ran MiXCR on the multiplex PCR reads. The profile covers around 1.1 million distinct CDR3 sequences, with about 40% appearing a single time and more than 9.5% taken by the ten largest. Sequencing used peripheral blood or thyroid tissue (not recorded which). The chain employs TRBV20-1 and TRBJ2-5; 9 nucleotides align to TRBD2. The end of the DNA is better explained by TRBJ2-7, so the J call may be wrong. This TCR was recovered from an adult man with Graves' hyperthyroidism. In DNA form, the CDR3 reads TGCAGTGCTATCCTAGCGGGAAGGGGCGAGCAGTACTTC. It specifies CSAILAGRGEQYF.